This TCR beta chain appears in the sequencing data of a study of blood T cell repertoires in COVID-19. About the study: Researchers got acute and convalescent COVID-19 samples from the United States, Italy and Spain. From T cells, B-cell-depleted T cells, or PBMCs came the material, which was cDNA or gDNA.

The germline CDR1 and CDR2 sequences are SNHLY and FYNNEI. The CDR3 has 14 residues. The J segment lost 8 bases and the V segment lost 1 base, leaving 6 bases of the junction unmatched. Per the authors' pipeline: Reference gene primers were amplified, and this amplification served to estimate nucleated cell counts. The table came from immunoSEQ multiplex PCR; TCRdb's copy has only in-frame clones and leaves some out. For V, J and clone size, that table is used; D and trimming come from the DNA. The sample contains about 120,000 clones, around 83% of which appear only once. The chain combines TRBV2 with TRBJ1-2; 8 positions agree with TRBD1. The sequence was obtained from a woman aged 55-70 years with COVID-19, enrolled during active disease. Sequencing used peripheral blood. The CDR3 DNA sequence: TGTGCCAGCAGTGAAGTGACAGGGGTGGCGGGCTACACCTTC. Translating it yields CASSEVTGVAGYTF.